This T cell receptor (beta chain) was captured in a study of blood T cell repertoires in COVID-19. Across the study: Samples representing acute and convalescent COVID-19 were sourced from the United States, Italy and Spain.

Trimming removed 0 bases at V and 2 bases at J, with 7 bases between. This CDR3 has 14 amino acids. CDR1 and CDR2 from the germline V gene are ENHRY and SYGVKD. Method: immunoSEQ multiplex PCR; TCRdb's copy keeps in-frame clones and lacks some. The profile shows over 85,000 clones, roughly 80% of them singletons. J is TRBJ1-2 and V is TRBV10-3; D ambiguous. The sequenced material came from peripheral blood. The origin of this receptor is a man between 45 and 60 years old with acute or convalescent COVID-19. The CDR3 coding sequence is TGTGCCATCAGTGAGTCTAACAAGAACTATGGCTACACCTTC. This translates into CAISESNKNYGYTF.